This entry lists 30 T cell receptor beta chains sequenced from one sample in a study of CD8+CD57+ T cells in acquired aplastic anemia (dated by TCRdb to the late 2010s). The patients picked for sequencing were ones in whom flow cytometry had shown an expansion of CD8+CD57+ cells. The run used an Illumina HiSeq 2000. Genomic DNA served as template for TCR beta VDJ combination and CDR3 sequence profiling. The public sequencing data were trimmed at Q25 with fastp and processed into clonotypes with MiXCR by TCRdb, which kept only in-frame beta chains. Each entry merges the rows of one CDR3 protein and shows their most common DNA and genes. The sample contains under 350,000 distinct CDR3 sequences, 56% of them found a single time. The top ten hold 1% to 1.5% of the sample. Specimen: sorted CD4+, CD8+, or CD8+CD57+ T cells (not recorded which) from PBMCs. Every receptor here comes from a human donor with aplastic anemia.

The chain is built from TRBV9 and TRBJ2-3; D unclear. V lost 5 bases and J 4 bases, leaving 8 bases between the germline ends. Germline CDR1 reads SGDLS; CDR2 reads YYNGEE. There are 12 residues in the CDR3. CDR3 sequence: CASSRRSDTQYF. The CDR3 bases are TGTGCCAGCAGTCGCAGGTCAGATACGCAGTATTTT.

With respect to this clonotype: Given the absence of the conserved phenylalanine or tryptophan at the CDR3 end, a read error is likely. This chain joins TRBV5-1 and TRBJ1-3; no reliable D call. This CDR3 has 15 amino acids. V lost 4 bases and J lost 3, with 14 bases in between. Germline lookup yields CDR1 SGHRS and CDR2 YFSETQ. The CDR3 here is CASSASLLDGNTIYC. Here the CDR3 DNA reads TGCGCCAGCAGCGCCTCCCTCCTAGATGGAAACACCATATATTGT.

This chain links TRBV2 with TRBJ2-1; D is perhaps TRBD2 (5 bases). CDR3 length: 15 residues. Germline V lookup: CDR1 SNHLY, CDR2 FYNNEI. The CDR3 region is CARANFLTGNNEQFF. The CDR3 DNA reads TGTGCTAGAGCTAACTTTCTTACGGGAAACAATGAGCAGTTCTTC. The full variable domain, completed using reference TRBV2 and TRBJ2-1, is EPEVTQTPSHQVTQMGQEVILRCVPISNHLYFYWYRQILGQKVEFLVSFYNNEISEKSEIFDDQFSVERPDGSNFTLKIRSTKLEDSAMYFCARANFLTGNNEQFFGPGTRLTVL.

The chain combines TRBV20-1 with TRBJ2-7; perhaps D is TRBD1 or TRBD2 (6 bases each). Germline V gene data show CDR1 as DFQATT and CDR2 as SNEGSKA (reference sequence). Trimming took 6 bases from V and 7 from J, leaving 10 bases between them. The CDR3 sequence is 10 residues long. The CDR3 DNA follows: TGCAGTGCACAGGGACTGGAGCAGTACTTC. As protein: CSAQGLEQYF.

The chain links TRBV2 to TRBJ1-4, with D maybe TRBD1 (6 bases). The V gene lost 7 bases and the J gene lost 7 bases, with 13 bases spanning the gap. Per the germline V gene, CDR1 is SNHLY and CDR2 is FYNNEI. There are 13 residues in the CDR3. In DNA form, the CDR3 reads TGTGCCAGCATTGGGGAGGGGGGTGAAAAACTGTTTTTT. It encodes CASIGEGGEKLFF.

The V and J genes are TRBV2 and TRBJ1-5, with TRBD1 matching 9 bases. Germline V gene sequence: CDR1 SNHLY, CDR2 FYNNEI. This CDR3 comprises 15 residues. The junction had 6 bases not matched to a gene; V was cut back by 7 bases and J by 2 bases. The CDR3 protein is CASTLGDRGNQPQHF. The DNA for the CDR3 is TGTGCCAGCACCTTGGGGGACAGGGGCAATCAGCCCCAGCATTTT.

The chain employs TRBV5-4 and TRBJ2-7, with TRBD1 identical over 9 bases. The CDR3 loop spans 14 amino acids. Germline V gene data show CDR1 as SGHNT and CDR2 as YYREEE (reference sequence). With 4 bases clipped from V and 5 bases from J, the junction kept 7 bases outside the gene matches. The CDR3 nucleotides are TGTGCCAGCAGCCCGGGGACAGGGACGGACGAGCAGTACTTC. This encodes CASSPGTGTDEQYF. Full variable domain (outside the CDR3, taken from reference TRBV5-4 and TRBJ2-7): ETGVTQSPTHLIKTRGQQVTLRCSSQSGHNTVSWYQQALGQGPQFIFQYYREEENGRGNFPPRFSGLQFPNYSSELNVNALELDDSALYLCASSPGTGTDEQYFGPGTRLTVT.

This clonotype was seen many times. The V gene is TRBV7-3, the J gene TRBJ1-1; 7 positions match TRBD1. Germline loops: CDR1 SGHTA, CDR2 FQGTGA. V lost 6 bases, J lost 2 bases, and 6 bases stayed unmatched. CDR3 length: 14 residues. CDR3 sequence reads: CASRLDRANTEAFF. As DNA, the CDR3 is TGTGCCAGCAGGCTTGACAGGGCCAACACTGAAGCTTTCTTT.

The gene calls are TRBV5-1 and TRBJ2-7; the D gene is possibly TRBD1 (5 bases). CDR3 length: 15 amino acids. The V gene lost 0 bases and the J gene lost 5 bases, with 15 bases spanning the gap. The germline CDR1 and CDR2 sequences are SGHRS and YFSETQ. CDR3 sequence reads: CASSLAGQGRNEQYF. The DNA for the CDR3 is TGCGCCAGCAGCTTGGCCGGGCAGGGTCGAAACGAGCAGTACTTC.

This rearrangement joins TRBV25-1 to TRBJ2-3, with D possibly matching TRBD2 (7 bases). Deletions cut 8 bases from V and 2 bases from J, with 17 bases between. This CDR3 contains 15 residues. Germline V lookup: CDR1 MGHDK, CDR2 SYGVNS. CDR3 bases: TGTGCCAGCTTGGGTCTCGCGGGGGCCACAGATACGCAGTATTTT. As protein: CASLGLAGATDTQYF.

The chain is built from TRBV7-9 and TRBJ1-2; D might be TRBD1 (5 bases). Trimming shortened V by 1 base and J by 5 bases, and 14 bases separated the two germline ends. The CDR3 has 15 residues. CDR1 and CDR2 (germline): SEHNR, FQNEAQ (reference sequence). CDR3 region: CASSLDRGGVYGYTF. Here the CDR3 DNA reads TGTGCCAGCAGCTTAGATCGGGGAGGGGTGTATGGCTACACCTTC. Filled out from reference TRBV7-9 and TRBJ1-2, the complete variable domain reads DTGVSQNPRHKITKRGQNVTFRCDPISEHNRLYWYRQTLGQGPEFLTYFQNEAQLEKSRLLSDRFSAERPKGSFSTLEIQRTEQGDSAMYLCASSLDRGGVYGYTFGSGTRLTVV.

CDR3 sequence (DNA): TGTGCCAGTAGTACGTCCTTGGGAAATGAGCAGTTCTTC. Protein sequence: CASSTSLGNEQFF. The chain joins TRBV19 to TRBJ2-1; D uncertain. V lost 4 bases and J lost 7, with 11 bases in between. The CDR3 is made up of 13 amino acids. Looked up from germline, CDR1 is LNHDA and CDR2 is SQIVND (reference sequence).

This rearrangement joins TRBV6-1 to TRBJ2-7, with 8 bases identical to TRBD2. The junction had 3 bases not matched to a gene; V was cut back by 2 bases and J by 3 bases. CDR1 and CDR2 from the germline V gene are MNHNS and SASEGT. There are 14 residues in the CDR3. CDR3 sequence: CASSESGGNYEQYF. CDR3 sequence (DNA): TGTGCCAGCAGTGAAAGCGGGGGCAACTACGAGCAGTACTTC.

The table lists this clonotype with many counts. This sequence joins TRBV5-1 and TRBJ2-3; 7 bases are shared with TRBD2. V was clipped by 7 bases and J by 2 bases; unmatched bases: 7. Germline V gene sequence: CDR1 SGHRS, CDR2 YFSETQ. The CDR3 is made up of 14 amino acids. The CDR3 DNA follows: TGCGCCAGCGGGGGTGCGGGAGCCACAGATACGCAGTATTTT. This encodes CASGGAGATDTQYF.

Points on this clonotype: Its ends do not fully match the called genes, so a read error is possible. This chain connects TRBV10-3 to TRBJ2-7; 7 bases agree with TRBD1. CDR1 and CDR2 from the germline V gene are ENHRY and SYGVKD. The CDR3 covers 15 residues. The CDR3 sequence is CAISERGRGSHEQYF. The CDR3 nucleotides read TGTGCCATCAGTGAAAGGGGGCGCGGGTCCCACGAGCAATACTTC.

This sequence joins TRBV19 and TRBJ1-2, with a possible D match to TRBD1 (6 bases). The CDR3 covers 12 residues. CDR1 is LNHDA, CDR2 SQIVND, per germline (reference sequence). Trimming stripped 7 bases from V and 4 bases from J, with 10 bases between. CDR3 sequence reads: CASTGTPYGYTF. The CDR3 bases are TGTGCCAGTACCGGGACACCCTATGGCTACACCTTC.

The genes are TRBV5-1 and TRBJ2-3; D is possibly TRBD1 or TRBD2 (6 bases each). The V end was cut by 1 base, the J end by 1 base, with 10 bases between. Germline V gene sequence: CDR1 SGHRS, CDR2 YFSETQ. CDR3 length equals 15 residues. CDR3 region: CASSLRGAGTDTQYF. The DNA of the CDR3 is TGCGCCAGCAGCTTGAGGGGGGCAGGCACAGATACGCAGTATTTT.

The rearrangement joins TRBV2 to TRBJ1-6, with 7 bases fitting TRBD1. V lost 4 bases and J lost 5; bases outside the gene matches: 8. CDR1 SNHLY and CDR2 FYNNEI come from the germline V gene. This CDR3 spans 16 amino acids. The CDR3 bases are TGTGCCAGCAGTGGGTTGGGGACAGATAATAATTCACCCCTCCACTTT. Its translation is CASSGLGTDNNSPLHF.

The chain combines TRBV12-3 or TRBV12-4 with TRBJ1-2; 9 bases match TRBD1. V dropped 7 bases and J dropped 6; count of bases not matched to a gene: 6. This CDR3 contains 13 residues. In DNA form, the CDR3 reads TGTGCCAGCAATCCCGGGACAGGGAATGGCTACACCTTC. Its translation is CASNPGTGNGYTF.

The chain has TRBV7-9 and TRBJ1-5; possibly TRBD1 for D (5 bases). The germline CDR1 and CDR2 sequences are SEHNR and FQNEAQ (reference sequence). The V gene lost 5 bases and the J gene lost 8 bases, with 10 bases spanning the gap. CDR3 length: 12 amino acids. The CDR3 protein is CASSQGDEPQHF. The CDR3 nucleotides read TGTGCCAGCAGCCAAGGGGACGAGCCCCAGCATTTT.

The chain is built from TRBV19 and TRBJ1-6; 9 bases map to TRBD1. The germline V gene encodes CDR1 LNHDA and CDR2 SQIVND (reference sequence). The CDR3 contains 15 residues. The V gene end was trimmed by 5 bases and the J gene end by 9 bases; junction bases not matched to a gene: 8. DNA for the CDR3: TGTGCCAGTAGTGGTCGACAGGGGGTTGGTTCACCCCTCCACTTT. Translation: CASSGRQGVGSPLHF.

J is TRBJ1-6 and V is TRBV7-2; 10 bases agree with TRBD1. This CDR3 spans 21 amino acids. Germline trimming cut 2 bases from V and 3 bases from J; bases unmatched to any gene: 16. Germline V CDR1 and CDR2: SGHTA, FQGNSA. The CDR3 coding sequence is TGTGCCAGCAGCTTACGTGGCGGGGACAGGGGCGGATTTAACTATAATTCACCCCTCCACTTT. Encoded protein: CASSLRGGDRGGFNYNSPLHF.

This rearrangement joins TRBV10-3 to TRBJ2-1, with D unclear. Trimming cost V 10 bases and J 6 bases, with 16 bases left between them. CDR3 length equals 13 residues. Germline V gene lookup returns CDR1 ENHRY and CDR2 SYGVKD. CDR3 loop: CASRIGSGNEQFF. The CDR3 DNA is TGTGCCAGCAGGATTGGGTCGGGCAATGAGCAGTTCTTC.

This clonotype turned up a few times. The rearrangement uses TRBV24-1 and TRBJ2-1; D remains ambiguous. CDR1 and CDR2 (germline): KGHDR, SFDVKD. The CDR3 loop spans 11 amino acids. V lost 8 bases and J 6 bases, leaving 7 bases between the germline ends. The CDR3 bases are TGTGCCACCATGGATTCCAATGAGCAGTTCTTC. Translated, it gives CATMDSNEQFF.

This sequence joins TRBV4-3 and TRBJ2-7, with 7 bases fitting TRBD2. V shed 1 base and J 3 bases; nucleotides not matched to a gene: 3. Germline CDR1 LGHNA, CDR2 YSLEER. CDR3 size: 14 residues. The CDR3 sequence is CASSQVPSGYEQYF. CDR3 sequence (DNA): TGCGCCAGCAGCCAAGTTCCTAGCGGCTACGAGCAGTACTTC.

Many counts were recorded for this clonotype. V and J are TRBV2 and TRBJ2-5; no definite D call. The CDR3 length is 15 residues. With 3 bases removed from V and 5 bases from J, the gap between germline ends came to 16 bases. Germline V gene sequence: CDR1 SNHLY, CDR2 FYNNEI. The CDR3 coding sequence is TGTGCCAGCAGTGAGGAGCCATGGCTATCTGAGACCCAGTACTTC. Translation gives CASSEEPWLSETQYF.

This clonotype showed up many times. V gene TRBV9 combines with J gene TRBJ2-1, with a possible D match to TRBD2 (6 bases). Germline CDR1 SGDLS, CDR2 YYNGEE. V was trimmed by 3 bases and J by 0 bases, leaving 13 bases between them. This CDR3 is 16 amino acids long. The CDR3 is CASSARGESSYNEQFF. CDR3 bases: TGTGCCAGCAGCGCCCGCGGGGAGAGCTCCTACAATGAGCAGTTCTTC.

This clonotype was recorded at least ten times. V is TRBV6-5 and J is TRBJ2-7; TRBD2 matches 13 bases. The length of the CDR3 is 15 residues. Germline V gene sequence: CDR1 MNHEY, CDR2 SVGAGI. The J segment lost 7 bases and the V segment lost 7 bases, leaving 10 bases of the junction unmatched. The CDR3 nucleotides are TGTGCCAGCACCCCGGGGACTAGCGGGAAGATGGAGCAGTACTTC. Translated, it gives CASTPGTSGKMEQYF.

The CDR3 protein is CSARDLRRSSYEQYF. The CDR3 DNA sequence: TGCAGTGCTAGAGATCTTCGACGGAGCTCCTACGAGCAGTACTTC. V and J are TRBV20-1 and TRBJ2-7; D not certain. The V end lost 0 bases, the J end lost 0 bases, and 12 bases lay between the germline ends. The CDR3 length is 15 residues. Germline V gives CDR1 DFQATT, CDR2 SNEGSKA (reference sequence).

As for this clonotype: This may be a read error, as it is one base from a much larger clone. A read error is likely, as this CDR3 ends without the conserved phenylalanine or tryptophan. J is TRBJ2-1 and V is TRBV5-4, with 9 bases lining up with TRBD2. The V gene end was trimmed by 4 bases and the J gene end by 10 bases; junction bases not matched to a gene: 15. This CDR3 spans 16 amino acids. CDR1 is SGHNT, CDR2 YYREEE, per germline (reference sequence). The CDR3 loop is CASSPGGAGGPGEQFS. The CDR3 DNA sequence: TGTGCCAGCAGCCCCGGCGGGGCGGGGGGGCCGGGGGAGCAGTTCTCC.